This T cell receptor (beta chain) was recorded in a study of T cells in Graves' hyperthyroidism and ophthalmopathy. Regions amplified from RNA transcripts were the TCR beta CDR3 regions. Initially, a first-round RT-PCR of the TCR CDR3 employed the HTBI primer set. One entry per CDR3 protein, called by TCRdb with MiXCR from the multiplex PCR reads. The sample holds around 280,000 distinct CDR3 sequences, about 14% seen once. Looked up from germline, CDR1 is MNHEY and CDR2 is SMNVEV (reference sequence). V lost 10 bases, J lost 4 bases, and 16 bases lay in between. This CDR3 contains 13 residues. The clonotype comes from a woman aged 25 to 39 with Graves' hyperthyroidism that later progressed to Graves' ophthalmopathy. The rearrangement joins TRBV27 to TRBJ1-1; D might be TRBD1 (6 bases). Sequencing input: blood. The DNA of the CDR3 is TGTGCCACCACAGGGCCTTTGGGCACTGAAGCTTTCTTT. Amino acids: CATTGPLGTEAFF.